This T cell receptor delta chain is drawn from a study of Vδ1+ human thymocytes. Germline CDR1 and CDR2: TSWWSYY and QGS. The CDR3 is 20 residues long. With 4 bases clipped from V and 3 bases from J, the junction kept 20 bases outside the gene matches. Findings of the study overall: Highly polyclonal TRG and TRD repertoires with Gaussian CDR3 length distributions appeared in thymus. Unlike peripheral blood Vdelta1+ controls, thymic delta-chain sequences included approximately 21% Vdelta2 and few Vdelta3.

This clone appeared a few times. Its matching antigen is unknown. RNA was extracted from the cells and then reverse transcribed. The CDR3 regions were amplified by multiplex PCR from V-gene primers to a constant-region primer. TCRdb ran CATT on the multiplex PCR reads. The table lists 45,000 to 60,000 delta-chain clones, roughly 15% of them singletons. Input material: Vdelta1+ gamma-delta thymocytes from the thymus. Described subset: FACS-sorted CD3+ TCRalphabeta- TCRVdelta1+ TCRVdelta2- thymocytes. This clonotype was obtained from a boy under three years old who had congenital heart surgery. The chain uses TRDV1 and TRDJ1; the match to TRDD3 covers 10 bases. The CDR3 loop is CALGGPDLSYGGYVADKLIF. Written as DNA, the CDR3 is TGTGCTCTTGGGGGACCTGATCTTTCCTACGGGGGATACGTGGCCGATAAACTCATCTTT.